This note documents a single TCR beta chain sequence. Its specific antigen is unknown. Base quality data are lacking; no much larger clone is found one base away. This sample is drawn from a study of T cell changes during pregnancy in multiple sclerosis (dated by TCRdb to the late 2010s). Looking at the study overall: Changes in the T cell repertoire over the course of pregnancy were examined in this study in women with multiple sclerosis.

Library method: the immunoSEQ multiplex PCR assay. Drawn from immuneACCESS, this table holds only the in-frame rearrangements with V and J called that TCRdb kept. Clones are partly lost; checked studies trace under half to an unresolved V gene and leave the rest unexplained. The sample table lists approximately 120,000 clones, around 95% of them with a count of one. Together, the top ten hold roughly 0.45% of the sample. V ends up 6 bases short and J 0 bases short, with an unmatched junction base count of 8. The CDR3 holds 15 amino acids from the cysteine to the phenylalanine. The only DNA kept is the CDR3, 45 bases in frame from the first base. CDR1 and CDR2 were assigned from the germline V gene (reference sequence) as MNHEY and SMNVEV.

The sequence joins TRBV27 to TRBJ2-7; TRBD2 agrees with 7 junctional bases. The sequencing here drew on peripheral blood, taken after pregnancy. The receptor was derived from a female donor with multiple sclerosis, enrolled in a pregnancy study. At the DNA level, the sequence is TGTGCCAGCAGCTGGGGGGGGTTTAGCTCCTACGAGCAGTACTTC. It codes for CASSWGGFSSYEQYF.